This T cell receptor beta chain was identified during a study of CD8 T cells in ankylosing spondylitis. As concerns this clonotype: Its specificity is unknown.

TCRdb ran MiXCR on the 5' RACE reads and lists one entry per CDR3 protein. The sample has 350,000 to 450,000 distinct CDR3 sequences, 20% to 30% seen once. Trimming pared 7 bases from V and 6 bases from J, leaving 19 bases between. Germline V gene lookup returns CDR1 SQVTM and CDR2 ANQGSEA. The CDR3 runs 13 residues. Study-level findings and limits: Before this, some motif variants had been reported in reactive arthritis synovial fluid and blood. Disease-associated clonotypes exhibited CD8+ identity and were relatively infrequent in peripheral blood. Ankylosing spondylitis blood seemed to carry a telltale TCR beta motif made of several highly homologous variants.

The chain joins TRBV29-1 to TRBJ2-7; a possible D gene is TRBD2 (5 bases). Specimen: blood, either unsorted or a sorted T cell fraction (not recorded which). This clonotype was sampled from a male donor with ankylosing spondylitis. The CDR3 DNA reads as TGCAGCGGCTACGATACGGGGTCGGGCGAGCAGTACGTC. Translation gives CSGYDTGSGEQYV.